This T cell receptor (beta chain) was found in a study of T cell responses to AZD1222 COVID-19 vaccine. Study-level results: White British donors predominated, females outnumbered males, and clonal diversity was possibly underestimated.

Repertoires were generated with immunoSEQ multiplex PCR, while TCRdb's copy carries only in-frame clones and drops some. The data contain about 98,000 clones, 84% of them singletons. About this clone itself: No antigen is known for it.

This CDR3 is 15 amino acids long. Trimming took off 0 bases at V and 3 bases at J, with 11 bases between the two ends. The germline gives CDR1 LNHNV, CDR2 YYDKDF (reference sequence). The chain joins TRBV15 to TRBJ1-1; D gene uncertain. The sample here was peripheral blood, taken on day 0 of AZD1222 vaccination. The clonotype comes from an adult in good health. CDR3 amino acids: CATSREPVTDTEAFF. The CDR3 nucleotides read TGTGCCACCAGCAGAGAGCCGGTTACGGACACTGAAGCTTTCTTT.